This T cell receptor beta chain was observed in a study of blood T cell repertoires in COVID-19. Study overall: Sources were T cells, B-cell-depleted T cells, or PBMCs; the material itself was cDNA or gDNA.

Seattle's cohort entered during active infection and was followed longitudinally. This clone occurred once. How the authors handled the data: Amplified reference gene primers provided the basis for estimating nucleated cell counts. Generated by immunoSEQ multiplex PCR, the TCRdb table keeps only in-frame clones and is missing some. V, J and clone size are taken as reported in that table, and D and trimming were inferred from the DNA itself. The top ten clones hold roughly 8.2% of a sample with about 200,000 clones, around four fifths of them seen once. The specimen sequenced was peripheral blood. The source is an elderly woman with COVID-19, enrolled during active disease.

The CDR3, as DNA: TGCGCCAGCAGCCAAGGGACCGGGACTAGCGGGACAGATACGCAGTATTTT. Protein product: CASSQGTGTSGTDTQYF. The rearrangement joins TRBV4-3 to TRBJ2-3; TRBD2 aligns across 12 bases. This CDR3 has 17 amino acids. The germline gives CDR1 LGHNA, CDR2 YSLEER. After removal of 1 base from V and 3 bases from J, the junction contained 5 bases not matched to a gene.